The clone carrying this T cell receptor beta chain has a count of ten or more. Its specificity is unknown. One entry per CDR3 protein, called by TCRdb with MiXCR from the PCR reads. The data contain about 60,000 distinct CDR3 sequences, 15% to 20% of them singletons. V dropped 4 bases and J dropped 0; count of bases not matched to a gene: 5. Germline V gene data show CDR1 as SGHDN and CDR2 as FVKESK. The CDR3 length is 16 residues. The data stem from a study of molecular identifiers for immune sequencing clone quantification. Study-wide results and limits: Among effectors, clones above 20 RNA copies held over 98% of molecules; among naive cells, under 1%.

The source material was naive CD8+ T cells from blood, with Jurkat cell RNA spiked in. Subset reported: FACS-sorted CD8+CD4-CCR7+CD45RA+ naive T cells. The chain links TRBV14 to TRBJ1-5, with TRBD1 identical over 8 bases. The clonotype comes from a human donor in good health. Some libraries in this study had Jurkat cell RNA spiked in. The CDR3 DNA sequence: TGTGCCAGCAGCCCCGGGACAGGAGCTAGCAATCAGCCCCAGCATTTT. Its translation: CASSPGTGASNQPQHF.